This paragraph covers one T cell receptor beta chain sequence. The length of the CDR3 is 14 residues. With 3 bases clipped from V and 4 bases from J, the junction kept 4 bases outside the gene matches. Per the germline V gene, CDR1 is MDHEN and CDR2 is SYDVKM. Sequencing was performed with immunoSEQ multiplex PCR; in TCRdb, only in-frame clones are kept and a portion is missing. This repertoire shows 660,000 or so clones, roughly 95% found once; its top ten account for about 0.12%. Selected positively for CCR7 and CD45RO-negative, naive CD8 cells excluded terminally differentiated effector memory CD45RA+ cells. Among the donors, all were Caucasian adults who lived in Nashville, Tennessee. The data were taken from a study of shared clonotypes between healthy human individuals. Study context: Three plates each covered CD4 naive and memory; CD8 naive two, CD8 memory one.

The gene calls are TRBV28 and TRBJ2-7, with 9 bases identical to TRBD2. The source of this sequence is a woman in her 30s in good health. Sequenced input: naive CD8+ T cells sorted from blood. The CDR3 DNA reads TGTGCCAGCAGTTTCGGCCTAGCGGGATACGAGCAGTACTTC. This encodes CASSFGLAGYEQYF.